This T cell receptor beta chain was identified in a study of beta chain features in type 1 diabetes. It was via CD45RO/CCR7/CD25/CD127/CD95/CD27 that CD4+ naive, central memory, regulatory and stem cell-like memory cells were sorted. Trimming left V 0 bases short and J 9 bases short, with 8 bases between. This CDR3 contains 12 residues. Germline V lookup: CDR1 SEHNR, CDR2 FQNEAQ (reference sequence). This clone has just a few counts. Reverse transcription of all isolated RNA meant that expressed TCRB transcripts were sequenced. TCRdb's table, derived via immunoSEQ multiplex PCR, lists solely in-frame clones and lacks some. This sample yields some 140,000 clones, of which around a tenth are seen a single time; around 0.7% belongs to the top ten.

Sequenced input: central memory CD4+ T cells from blood. The sequence came from a young man in good health. The chain has TRBV7-9 and TRBJ1-2, with a possible D match to TRBD1 (5 bases). CDR3 loop: CASSLAGASYTF. CDR3 nucleotide sequence: TGTGCCAGCAGCTTAGCAGGGGCCAGCTACACCTTC.